This TCR beta chain was obtained from a study of CD8+CD57+ T cells in acquired aplastic anemia. Study outcomes and limitations: It was found that about 31 CD8+ CDR3 sequences were shared between patients and controls.

Genomic DNA was employed as the template in profiling TCR beta VDJ and CDR3. TCRdb reprocessed the reads via MiXCR and lists one record per CDR3 protein. This table holds approximately 250,000 distinct CDR3 sequences, 82% found once. Patients who underwent sequencing had shown CD8+CD57+ cell expansion by flow cytometry. Among the patients, none had received any therapy at the time of blood sampling. Concerning this clonotype itself: What it binds is unknown.

CDR3 length: 15 amino acids. Germline assignment: CDR1 DFQATT and CDR2 SNEGSKA (reference sequence). Trimming stripped 3 bases from V and 3 bases from J, with 17 bases between. This chain links TRBV20-1 with TRBJ1-1; D is undetermined. Sequencing was performed on sorted CD4+, CD8+, or CD8+CD57+ T cells (not recorded which) from PBMCs. This TCR came from a human donor with aplastic anemia. The CDR3 nucleotides are TGCAGTGCTAGTAGTTCAGAGACCTACGACACTGAAGCTTTCTTT. The encoded protein is CSASSSETYDTEAFF.